This record concerns one T cell receptor (beta chain) sequence. Trimming removed 6 bases at V and 0 bases at J, with 24 bases between. The CDR3 spans 19 residues. Per germline, CDR1 WSHSY and CDR2 SAAADI. The RNA, about 0.5 to 1 ug, was put through reverse transcription using random hexamers. TCRdb re-called the immunoSEQ multiplex PCR reads through MiXCR, storing one row per CDR3 protein. Of some 75,000 distinct CDR3 sequences listed, about 93% are singletons. The data derive from a study of CD8 T cells in Susac syndrome. The study sequenced TCR beta in blood CD8+ and CD4+ T cells. The sample comprised CD8+ T cells from PBMCs. The receptor was derived from a human donor with Susac syndrome. This rearrangement joins TRBV10-2 to TRBJ2-1; D may be TRBD2 (8 bases). CDR3 loop: CASSRDRGLAGSSYNEQFF. The CDR3 DNA follows: TGCGCCAGCAGCAGGGACAGAGGTTTAGCGGGGAGCTCCTACAATGAGCAGTTCTTC.